Listed here is a single T cell receptor (beta chain). Antigen specificity is unknown. There are 12 residues in the CDR3. Germline V gene lookup returns CDR1 SQVTM and CDR2 ANQGSEA. V lost 4 bases and J 7 bases, leaving 13 bases between the germline ends. The data were obtained in a study of beta chain features in type 1 diabetes. Study-level findings and limits: All four CD4+ subsets of Type 1 diabetes patients contained TCRB CDR3s that were moderately but significantly shorter. PCR might pick shorter templates more often, in the same way for patients and controls. An over-representation of cells with high TCR expression could result from cDNA sequencing.

What was sequenced were expressed TCRB transcripts, since all of the isolated RNA had been reverse transcribed. The read count averaged around 3.5 million across naive, central memory and regulatory T cell samples. Assay: immunoSEQ multiplex PCR; the TCRdb copy retains only in-frame clones and omits some. Of over 700,000 clones in the sample, 17% were seen once. Input material: naive CD4+ T cells from blood. The chain joins TRBV29-1 to TRBJ1-2; D possibly corresponds to TRBD1 (6 bases). The receptor comes from a woman between 18 and 29 years old in good health. CDR3 DNA sequence: TGCAGCGTTGGTACAGGGATGGGTGGCTACACCTTC. As protein: CSVGTGMGGYTF.